The 26 T cell receptor beta chains reported below all come from one sample, sequenced in a study of blood T cell repertoires in COVID-19. Produced via immunoSEQ multiplex PCR; TCRdb's table is partial and in-frame only. Among some 130,000 clones listed, around nine tenths were seen once. Sequences were obtained from peripheral blood. These receptors came from a woman in her 70s with COVID-19, enrolled during active disease.

Remarks on this clone: This is likely a read error, given that the CDR3 carries no conserved phenylalanine or tryptophan at its end. The DNA is left out, because the CDR3 cannot be placed on it with certainty; the CDR3 is given as TCRdb lists it. The J gene is TRBJ1-4, the V gene TRBV5-4; the table names TRBD1, a call not compared with the DNA. The CDR3 comprises 10 residues, both ends counted. Germline V gives CDR1 SGHNT, CDR2 YYREEE (reference sequence). The CDR3 is CASRPGQGSS.

The rearrangement links TRBV2 to TRBJ1-6; weak D call: TRBD1 (6 bases). Deletions cut 8 bases from V and 5 bases from J, with 19 bases between. Germline CDR1 is SNHLY and CDR2 is FYNNEI. This CDR3 is built from 16 residues. The CDR3: CASVGRGANDNSPLHF. Here the CDR3 DNA reads TGTGCCAGCGTGGGGCGGGGGGCCAATGATAATTCACCCCTCCACTTT.

The chain combines TRBV7-2 with TRBJ2-2; 7 nucleotides align to TRBD1. The CDR3 length is 13 residues. Trimming cost V 4 bases and J 5 bases; bases outside gene matches: 1. Germline lookup yields CDR1 SGHTA and CDR2 FQGNSA. The CDR3 nucleotides read TGTGCCAGCAGCTACAGGGGAACCGGGGAGCTGTTTTTT. This translates into CASSYRGTGELFF.

CDR3 in DNA: TGTGCCACCAGCAGAGATCTGACTAGCGGTAACACAGATACGCAGTATTTT. Protein: CATSRDLTSGNTDTQYF. The V call is TRBV15, the J call TRBJ2-3; 9 nucleotides line up with TRBD2. J gave up 2 bases and V 0 bases, and 6 bases lay outside the gene matches. CDR1 and CDR2 from the germline V gene are LNHNV and YYDKDF (reference sequence). This CDR3 region has 17 residues.

The CDR3 DNA sequence: TGTGCCAGCAGTGGGACAGGGGGTACCAATCAGCCCCAGCATTTT. Translated: CASSGTGGTNQPQHF. The chain links TRBV27 to TRBJ1-5; 11 bases are a match to TRBD1. V shed 5 bases and J 3 bases; nucleotides not matched to a gene: 3. The length of the CDR3 is 15 residues. Germline loops: CDR1 MNHEY, CDR2 SMNVEV (reference sequence).

This clone was observed a few times. The genes are TRBV2 and TRBJ1-5, with 8 bases fitting TRBD1. From germline, CDR1 is SNHLY and CDR2 FYNNEI. CDR3 length: 18 amino acids. The V gene end was trimmed by 0 bases and the J gene end by 0 bases; junction bases not matched to a gene: 7. The CDR3 sequence: CASSEAHRGVYSNQPQHF. CDR3 DNA: TGTGCCAGCAGTGAAGCACACAGGGGGGTCTATAGCAATCAGCCCCAGCATTTT. The full variable domain, completed using reference TRBV2 and TRBJ1-5, is EPEVTQTPSHQVTQMGQEVILRCVPISNHLYFYWYRQILGQKVEFLVSFYNNEISEKSEIFDDQFSVERPDGSNFTLKIRSTKLEDSAMYFCASSEAHRGVYSNQPQHFGDGTRLSIL.

V and J are TRBV2 and TRBJ1-5, with D perhaps matching TRBD1 (6 bases). CDR3 length: 14 residues. V lost 8 bases and J 1 base, leaving 12 bases between the germline ends. Germline CDR1 and CDR2: SNHLY and FYNNEI. CDR3 in amino acids: CASWGPRSNQPQHF. In DNA, the CDR3 is TGTGCCAGCTGGGGGCCTAGGAGCAATCAGCCCCAGCATTTT.

The chain is built from TRBV6-5 and TRBJ2-7; 7 nucleotides match TRBD1. Trimming at V came to 5 bases and at J to 2 bases, leaving 3 bases not matched to a gene. The germline V gene encodes CDR1 MNHEY and CDR2 SVGAGI. The CDR3 contains 13 residues. The CDR3 bases are TGTGCCAGCAGTAAGACAGGGACCTACGAGCAGTACTTC. Translation: CASSKTGTYEQYF.

The chain is built from TRBV18 and TRBJ2-7; D not resolved. V gave up 2 bases and J gave up 3 bases, with 17 bases separating them. The CDR3 has 16 residues. Germline values: CDR1 KGHSH, CDR2 LQKENI. This CDR3 is CASSPGDGQRIYEQYF. The DNA of the CDR3 is TGTGCCAGCTCACCAGGAGACGGCCAGAGGATCTACGAGCAGTACTTC.

In its sample, this clone was seen a few times. The chain combines TRBV19 with TRBJ1-6; D might be TRBD1 (6 bases). The length of the CDR3 is 13 residues. V gave up 5 bases and J gave up 7 bases, with 9 bases separating them. The germline V gene encodes CDR1 LNHDA and CDR2 SQIVND (reference sequence). CDR3 in amino acids: CASSSDRNSPLHF. CDR3 sequence (DNA): TGTGCCAGTAGTTCGGACAGAAATTCACCCCTCCACTTT.

This chain uses TRBV30 with TRBJ1-6, with D tentatively TRBD1 (6 bases). With 4 bases removed from V and 7 bases from J, the gap between germline ends came to 11 bases. CDR1 is GTSNPN and CDR2 is SVGIG in the germline V gene (reference sequence). There are 13 residues in the CDR3. The CDR3 region is CAWKGQPNSPLHF. CDR3 DNA: TGTGCCTGGAAGGGACAACCAAATTCACCCCTCCACTTT.

The chain combines TRBV19 with TRBJ2-4; 7 nucleotides match TRBD1. Germline V gene lookup returns CDR1 LNHDA and CDR2 SQIVND (reference sequence). V gave up 4 bases and J gave up 5 bases; unmatched junction bases: 8. The CDR3 has 15 residues. The chain's CDR3 is CASSTRQGEENIQYF. The CDR3 DNA is TGTGCCAGTAGTACGCGACAGGGAGAGGAAAACATTCAGTACTTC.

The V call is TRBV5-1, the J call TRBJ1-1; TRBD1 aligns across 7 bases. CDR1 is SGHRS and CDR2 is YFSETQ in the germline V gene. The CDR3 length is 14 residues. V lost 5 bases to trimming and J lost 3 bases; unmatched junction nucleotides: 7. The CDR3 loop reads CASRYAGGDTEAFF. The CDR3, as DNA: TGCGCCAGCAGGTACGCAGGGGGAGACACTGAAGCTTTCTTT.

This clone occurred once. The rearrangement joins TRBV15 to TRBJ2-7; tentative D call: TRBD2 (6 bases). In germline, CDR1 is LNHNV, CDR2 YYDKDF (reference sequence). The CDR3 is made up of 15 amino acids. Trimming took 0 bases from V and 4 from J, leaving 13 bases between them. CDR3 sequence: CATSRDGGAGYEQYF. The CDR3 DNA sequence: TGTGCCACCAGCAGAGACGGGGGTGCAGGATACGAGCAGTACTTC.

The chain carries TRBV27 and TRBJ1-2; D is possibly TRBD1 (6 bases). The CDR3 runs to 15 residues. Trimming cost V 7 bases and J 0 bases, with 15 bases left between them. Germline loops: CDR1 MNHEY, CDR2 SMNVEV (reference sequence). The CDR3 loop is CASKPLTGSNYGYTF. The CDR3 nucleotides are TGTGCCAGCAAGCCTCTAACAGGGTCTAACTATGGCTACACCTTC.

The gene calls are TRBV20-1 and TRBJ1-2; no clear D gene. The CDR3 length is 11 residues. Trimming stripped 6 bases from V and 2 bases from J, with 7 bases between. Per the germline V gene, CDR1 is DFQATT and CDR2 is SNEGSKA (reference sequence). CDR3 DNA: TGCAGTGCGAAACTGAACTATGGCTACACCTTC. This sequence encodes CSAKLNYGYTF.

This CDR3 is CASSLVNAGANYGYTF. CDR3 nucleotides: TGTGCCAGCAGCTTAGTTAACGCAGGGGCTAACTATGGCTACACCTTC. The chain joins TRBV7-9 to TRBJ1-2, with a possible D match to TRBD1 (6 bases). Looked up from germline, CDR1 is SEHNR and CDR2 is FQNEAQ (reference sequence). The CDR3 extends over 16 amino acids. V lost 1 base to trimming and J lost 0 bases, with 12 bases between them. The full variable domain, in which reference TRBV7-9 and TRBJ1-2 provide the parts outside the CDR3, is DTGVSQNPRHKITKRGQNVTFRCDPISEHNRLYWYRQTLGQGPEFLTYFQNEAQLEKSRLLSDRFSAERPKGSFSTLEIQRTEQGDSAMYLCASSLVNAGANYGYTFGSGTRLTVV.

The V call is TRBV30, the J call TRBJ1-1; D is unclear. Trimming cost V 3 bases and J 1 base, with 12 bases left between them. The CDR3 is 14 residues long. Germline V gene lookup returns CDR1 GTSNPN and CDR2 SVGIG (reference sequence). The CDR3 coding sequence is TGTGCCTGGAGGGGTAGGGAGACGAACACTGAAGCTTTCTTT. Its protein product is CAWRGRETNTEAFF.

The CDR3 spells CSVDSGGYEQFF. The CDR3 DNA reads TGCAGCGTTGATAGCGGGGGTTATGAGCAGTTCTTC. The V and J genes are TRBV29-1 and TRBJ2-1; 9 bases agree with TRBD2. V lost 3 bases, J lost 8 bases, and 2 bases stayed unmatched. Germline assignment: CDR1 SQVTM and CDR2 ANQGSEA. The CDR3 is 12 amino acids.

The V gene is TRBV2, the J gene TRBJ2-5, with D perhaps matching TRBD1 (6 bases). CDR3 length equals 14 residues. The V end lost 1 base, the J end lost 5 bases, and 11 bases lay between the germline ends. Germline V gives CDR1 SNHLY, CDR2 FYNNEI. The CDR3: CASSEGPGAETQYF. CDR3 in DNA: TGTGCCAGCAGTGAAGGTCCAGGGGCCGAGACCCAGTACTTC. The whole variable domain, remainder taken from reference TRBV2 and TRBJ2-5, is EPEVTQTPSHQVTQMGQEVILRCVPISNHLYFYWYRQILGQKVEFLVSFYNNEISEKSEIFDDQFSVERPDGSNFTLKIRSTKLEDSAMYFCASSEGPGAETQYFGPGTRLLVL.

This clone was observed a single time. The chain combines TRBV5-6 with TRBJ1-5; 7 bases are a match to TRBD1. The germline CDR1 and CDR2 sequences are SGHDT and YYEEEE. This CDR3 has 16 residues. Trimming cost V 0 bases and J 0 bases; bases outside gene matches: 3. In nucleotides, the CDR3 is TGTGCCAGCAGCTTGGCAGGGGGAAGTAGCAATCAGCCCCAGCATTTT. Translating it yields CASSLAGGSSNQPQHF.

The chain couples TRBV28 to TRBJ2-7; TRBD2 aligns across 9 bases. This CDR3 has 15 residues. Trimming took 6 bases from V and 0 from J; bases not matched to a gene: 6. The germline gives CDR1 MDHEN, CDR2 SYDVKM. For the CDR3, the DNA is TGTGCCAGCAGCGTAGCGGGGGCCGACTCCTACGAGCAGTACTTC. It specifies CASSVAGADSYEQYF.

The chain has TRBV7-2 and TRBJ1-2, with D perhaps TRBD1 (6 bases). Germline-derived CDR1 and CDR2 are SGHTA and FQGNSA. The CDR3 covers 15 residues. Trimming left V 8 bases short and J 0 bases short, with 16 bases between. The chain's CDR3 is CASGHGGASNYGYTF. CDR3 coding DNA: TGTGCCAGCGGACATGGGGGGGCGTCTAACTATGGCTACACCTTC.

This clone was detected once. The CDR3 protein is CAISAGAGELFF. CDR3 coding DNA: TGTGCCATCAGTGCGGGAGCCGGGGAGCTGTTTTTT. The chain links TRBV10-3 to TRBJ2-2, with D perhaps matching TRBD2 (6 bases). CDR3 length equals 12 residues. Trimming took off 4 bases at V and 6 bases at J, with 6 bases between the two ends. The germline CDR1 and CDR2 sequences are ENHRY and SYGVKD.

The chain couples TRBV15 to TRBJ2-1; D not resolved. Between the trimmed V and J ends, which lost 3 bases and 2 bases, there was a span of 14 bases. Germline assignment: CDR1 LNHNV and CDR2 YYDKDF (reference sequence). The CDR3 runs 16 residues. CDR3 coding DNA: TGTGCCACCAGCAGTGACGACGGGTGGACCTACAATGAGCAGTTCTTC. Translated, it gives CATSSDDGWTYNEQFF.

The chain joins TRBV2 to TRBJ1-1; 7 bases align to TRBD1. Germline V gene lookup returns CDR1 SNHLY and CDR2 FYNNEI. CDR3 length: 14 amino acids. V shed 6 bases, J shed 4 bases, and the junction held 8 bases outside the gene matches. The DNA for the CDR3 is TGTGCCAGCAGGAGGTATAGACAGGGCACTGAAGCTTTCTTT. This encodes CASRRYRQGTEAFF.